Given below is one T cell receptor (beta chain) in context. Its target is not known. The germline V gene has CDR1 SEHNR and CDR2 FQNEAQ (reference sequence). Trimming pared 5 bases from V and 2 bases from J, leaving 12 bases between. The CDR3 length is 14 residues. These data belong to a study of OX40 agonist ivuxolimab in advanced cancers. TCRdb's table, derived via immunoSEQ multiplex PCR, lists solely in-frame clones and lacks some. The sample lists approximately 61,000 clones; 80% to 95% were seen once. Study-level findings and limits: The CD4+ and CD8+ T cells in the blood had expanded clonally by week 6 at 0.1 to 3.0 mg/kg.

The clonotype was recovered from an adult with an advanced solid tumor such as melanoma, head and neck, liver or kidney cancer. The gene calls are TRBV7-9 and TRBJ1-1; no firm D call. Source: CD4+ or CD8+ T cells sorted from blood, taken in a trial of the OX40 agonist ivuxolimab. In nucleotides, the CDR3 is TGTGCCAGCAGCCATGGCGCTCAAAACACTGAAGCTTTCTTT. It yields the protein CASSHGAQNTEAFF. The full variable domain, rest sourced from reference TRBV7-9 and TRBJ1-1, is DTGVSQNPRHKITKRGQNVTFRCDPISEHNRLYWYRQTLGQGPEFLTYFQNEAQLEKSRLLSDRFSAERPKGSFSTLEIQRTEQGDSAMYLCASSHGAQNTEAFFGQGTRLTVV.